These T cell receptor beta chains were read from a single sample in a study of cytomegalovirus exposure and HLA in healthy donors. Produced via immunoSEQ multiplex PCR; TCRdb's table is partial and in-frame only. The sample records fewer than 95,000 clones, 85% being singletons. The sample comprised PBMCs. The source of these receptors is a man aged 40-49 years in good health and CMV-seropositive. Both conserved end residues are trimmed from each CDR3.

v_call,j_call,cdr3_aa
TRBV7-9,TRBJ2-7,ASSPGQGLDEQY
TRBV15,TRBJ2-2,ATSRGGRINTGELF
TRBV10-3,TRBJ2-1,AISVSSGSCEQF
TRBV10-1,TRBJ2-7,ASSESSLYEQY
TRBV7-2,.,ASSQGTYLYEQY
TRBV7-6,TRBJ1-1,ASSPELGTGSTEAF
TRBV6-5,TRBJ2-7,ASRTRQLTYEQY
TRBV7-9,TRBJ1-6,ASSLTGSRGGKNSPLH
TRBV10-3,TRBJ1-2,AISGGTGGNYGYT
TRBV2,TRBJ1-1,ASSVGGPVDTEAF
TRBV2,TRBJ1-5,ASRRDRGDRNQPQH
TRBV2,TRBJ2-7,ASSGLSGYEQY
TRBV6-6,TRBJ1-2,ASRLDRGEYGYT